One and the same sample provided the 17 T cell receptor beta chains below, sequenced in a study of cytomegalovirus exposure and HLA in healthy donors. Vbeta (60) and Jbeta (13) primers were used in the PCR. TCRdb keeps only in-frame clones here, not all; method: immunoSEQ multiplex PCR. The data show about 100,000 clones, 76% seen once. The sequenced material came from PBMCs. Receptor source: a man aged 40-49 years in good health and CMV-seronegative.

The CDR3 DNA reads as TGTGCCAGCAGTTACTCGATTGCGGGCTCCTATGGCTACACCTTC. The encoded protein is CASSYSIAGSYGYTF. The genes are TRBV6-5 and TRBJ1-2, with D unresolved. The ends were cut back, 0 bases at V and 4 bases at J, with 12 bases in the middle. CDR3 length: 15 residues. Germline lookup yields CDR1 MNHEY and CDR2 SVGAGI.

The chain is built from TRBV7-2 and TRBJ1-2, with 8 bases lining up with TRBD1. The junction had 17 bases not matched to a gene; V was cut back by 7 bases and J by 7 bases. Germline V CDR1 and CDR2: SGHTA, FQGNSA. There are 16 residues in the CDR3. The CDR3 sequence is CASTRSRGQENVGYTF. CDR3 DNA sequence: TGTGCCAGCACTCGGAGCCGGGGACAGGAGAATGTTGGCTACACCTTC.

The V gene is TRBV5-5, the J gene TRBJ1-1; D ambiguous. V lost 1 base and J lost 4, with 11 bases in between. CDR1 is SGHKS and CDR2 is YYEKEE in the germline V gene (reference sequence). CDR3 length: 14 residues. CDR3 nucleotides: TGTGCCAGCAGCTTGTCCGACATGGGCACTGAAGCTTTCTTT. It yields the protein CASSLSDMGTEAFF.

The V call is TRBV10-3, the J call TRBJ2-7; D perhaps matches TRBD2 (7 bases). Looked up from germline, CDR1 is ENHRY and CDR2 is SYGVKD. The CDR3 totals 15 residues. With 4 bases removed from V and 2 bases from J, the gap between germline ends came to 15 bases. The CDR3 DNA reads TGTGCCATCAGTGGAGGGGGGGGAGGGGCCTACGAGCAGTACGTC. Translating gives CAISGGGGGAYEQYV.

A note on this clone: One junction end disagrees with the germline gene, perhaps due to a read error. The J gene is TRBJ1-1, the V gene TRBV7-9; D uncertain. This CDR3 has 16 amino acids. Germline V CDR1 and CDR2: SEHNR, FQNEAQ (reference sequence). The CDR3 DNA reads TGTTCCAGCAGCTTAGGTTTCGGGGTCGCGCACACTGAAGCTTTCTTT. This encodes CSSSLGFGVAHTEAFF.

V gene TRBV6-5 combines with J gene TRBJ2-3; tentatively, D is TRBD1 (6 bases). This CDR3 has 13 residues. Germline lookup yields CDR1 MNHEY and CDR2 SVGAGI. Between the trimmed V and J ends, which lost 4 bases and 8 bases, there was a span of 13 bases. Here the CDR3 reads CASSSRQVGTQYF. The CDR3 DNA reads TGTGCCAGCAGTTCGCGACAGGTCGGTACGCAGTATTTT.

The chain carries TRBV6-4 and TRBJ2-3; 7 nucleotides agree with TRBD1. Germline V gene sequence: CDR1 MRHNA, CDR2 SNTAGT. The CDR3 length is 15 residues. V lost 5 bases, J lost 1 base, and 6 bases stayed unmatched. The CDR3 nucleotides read TGTGCCAGCAGTCCCAGGGGGTGGGGCACAGATACGCAGTATTTT. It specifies CASSPRGWGTDTQYF.

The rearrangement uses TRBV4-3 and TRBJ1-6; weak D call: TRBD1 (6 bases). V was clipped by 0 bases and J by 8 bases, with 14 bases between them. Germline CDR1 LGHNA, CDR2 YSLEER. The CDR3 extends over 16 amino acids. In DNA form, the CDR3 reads TGCGCCAGCAGCCAAGATAGGGGGGGATGGGATTCACCCCTCCACTTT. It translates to CASSQDRGGWDSPLHF.

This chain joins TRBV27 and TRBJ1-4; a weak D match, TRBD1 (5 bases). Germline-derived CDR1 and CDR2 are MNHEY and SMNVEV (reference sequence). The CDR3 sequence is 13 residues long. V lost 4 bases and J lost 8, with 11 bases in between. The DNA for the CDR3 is TGTGCCAGCAGTTCCCGGGGGGGGGAAAAACTGTTTTTT. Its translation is CASSSRGGEKLFF.

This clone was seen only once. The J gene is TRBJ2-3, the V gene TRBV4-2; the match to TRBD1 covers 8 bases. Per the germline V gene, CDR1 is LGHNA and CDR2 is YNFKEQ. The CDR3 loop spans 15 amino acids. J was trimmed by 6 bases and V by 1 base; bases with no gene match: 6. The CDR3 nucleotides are TGTGCCAGCAGCCAAGTTCAGGGGGCGAGGGATACGCAGTATTTT. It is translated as CASSQVQGARDTQYF.

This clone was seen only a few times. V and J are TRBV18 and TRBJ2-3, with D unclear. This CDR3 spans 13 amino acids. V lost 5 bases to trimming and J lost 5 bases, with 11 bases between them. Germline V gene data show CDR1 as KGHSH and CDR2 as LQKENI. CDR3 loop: CASSKSTQDTQYF. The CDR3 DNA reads TGTGCCAGCTCAAAATCGACACAAGATACGCAGTATTTT.

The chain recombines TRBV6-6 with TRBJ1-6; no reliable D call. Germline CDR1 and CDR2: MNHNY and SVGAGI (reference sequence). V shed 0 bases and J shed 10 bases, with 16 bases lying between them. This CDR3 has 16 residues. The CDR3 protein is CASSYSRRREGSPLHF. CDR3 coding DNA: TGTGCCAGCAGTTACTCGCGTAGACGGGAGGGATCACCCCTCCACTTT.

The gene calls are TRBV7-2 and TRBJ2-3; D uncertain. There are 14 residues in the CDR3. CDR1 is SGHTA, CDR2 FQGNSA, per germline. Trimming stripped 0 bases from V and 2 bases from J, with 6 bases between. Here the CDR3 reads CASSLALDTDTQYF. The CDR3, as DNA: TGTGCCAGCAGCTTAGCGCTAGACACAGATACGCAGTATTTT.

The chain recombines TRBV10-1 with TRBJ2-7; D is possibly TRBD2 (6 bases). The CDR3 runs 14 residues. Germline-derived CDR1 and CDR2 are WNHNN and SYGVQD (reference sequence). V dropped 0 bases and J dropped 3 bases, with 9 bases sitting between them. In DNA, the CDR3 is TGCGCCAGCAGTGAGTCACGGGGGAGCTACGAGCAGTACGTC. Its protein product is CASSESRGSYEQYV.

CDR3 nucleotide sequence: TGCGCCAGCAGCCAAAAACCGACTAGCGCGACTAGCACAGATACGCAGTATTTT. It encodes CASSQKPTSATSTDTQYF. The chain joins TRBV5-1 to TRBJ2-3; 8 positions match TRBD2. The CDR3 extends over 18 amino acids. CDR1 and CDR2 (germline): SGHRS, YFSETQ. The J segment lost 0 bases and the V segment lost 4 bases, leaving 13 bases of the junction unmatched.

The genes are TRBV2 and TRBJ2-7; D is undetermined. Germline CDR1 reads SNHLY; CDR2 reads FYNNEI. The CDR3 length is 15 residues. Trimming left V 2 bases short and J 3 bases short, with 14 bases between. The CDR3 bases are TGTGCCAGCAGTGAAAATGGGCGATCCAACTACGAGCAGTACTTC. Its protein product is CASSENGRSNYEQYF.

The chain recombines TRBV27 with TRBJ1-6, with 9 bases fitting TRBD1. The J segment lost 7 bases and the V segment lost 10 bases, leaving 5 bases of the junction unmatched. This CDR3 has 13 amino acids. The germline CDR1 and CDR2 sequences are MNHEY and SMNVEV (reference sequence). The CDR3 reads CATGGQGNSPLHF. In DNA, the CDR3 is TGTGCCACGGGCGGACAGGGGAATTCACCCCTCCACTTT.